These T cell receptor beta chains were read from a single sample in a study of T-cell memory formation after mild COVID-19. Using its own MiXCR run on the 5' RACE reads, TCRdb lists one record per CDR3 protein. The profile covers more than 300,000 distinct CDR3 sequences, with approximately 13% appearing a single time and about 24% taken by the ten largest. The sequenced material came from PBMCs or a T cell subset sorted from them (not recorded which). The receptors were sampled from a man in his late teens or twenties who had mild COVID-19 (a few samples of this study predate the infection). Cell type and time point are not known. The CDR3 runs from the conserved cysteine through the conserved F or W. Each record gives: J gene, clone size, V gene, D gene, CDR3 DNA, CDR3 protein. The D gene is left open where the match is weak. The listing skips clone size in some rows; elsewhere it reads once, few, many or a size class.

>TRBJ2-5|few|TRBV5-1|.
TGCGCCAGCAGCTTGGATGCGGGCTCGGAGACCCAGTACTTC
CASSLDAGSETQYF
>TRBJ2-1|few|TRBV7-9|.
TGTGCCGGCAACCCTCACGTAACCGATGAGCAGTTCTTC
CAGNPHVTDEQFF
>TRBJ2-7|few|TRBV4-1|TRBD1
TGCGCCAGCAGCCACCCGGGACAGGGCTCCTACGAGCAGTACTTC
CASSHPGQGSYEQYF
>TRBJ1-4|few|TRBV10-3|.
TGTGCCATCAGTGAAGGGGGTTACGGAACTGATGAAAAACTGTTTTTT
CAISEGGYGTDEKLFF
>TRBJ1-5|few|TRBV7-2|TRBD1
TGTGCCAGCAGCTTACGGGGAGGGGGCGCGGGCGATCAGCCCCAGCATTTT
CASSLRGGGAGDQPQHF
>TRBJ2-3|few|TRBV7-3|TRBD2
TGTGCCAGCAGCTCCCTAGCGGGGGCGGGAGATACGCAGTATTTT
CASSSLAGAGDTQYF
>TRBJ2-1|few|TRBV7-9|TRBD2
TGTGCCAGCAGCCCCCCCGCACTAGCGGTAAATGAGCAGTTCTTC
CASSPPALAVNEQFF
>TRBJ2-2|.|TRBV24-1|TRBD2
TGTGCCACCAGTGATCCGGGTCGGCTAGCGGGGGGGAACACCGGGGAGCTGTTTTTT
CATSDPGRLAGGNTGELFF
>TRBJ2-7|.|TRBV7-9|TRBD1
TGTGCCAGCAGCTTGCAGGGGGACCTTACCTACGAGCAGTACTTC
CASSLQGDLTYEQYF
>TRBJ2-5|few|TRBV2|.
TGTGCCAGCAGCTATAACAACGGGGTATCAGAGACCCAGTACTTC
CASSYNNGVSETQYF
>TRBJ1-6|.|TRBV4-1|TRBD1
TGCGCCAGCAGCCAAGAGGGGACAGGGGCCTCACCCCTCCACTTT
CASSQEGTGASPLHF
>TRBJ2-1|few|TRBV7-2|.
TGTGCCAGCAGCCGGATGAGGGGGATAAATGAGCAGTTCTTC
CASSRMRGINEQFF
>TRBJ2-3|.|TRBV4-3|.
TGCGCCAGCAGCCAAGGGGGTTCAGGGGCGGATACGCAGTATTTT
CASSQGGSGADTQYF
>TRBJ2-1|many|TRBV5-1|.
TGCGCCAGCAGCTTGGTGCAGAGCTACAATGAGCAGTTCTTC
CASSLVQSYNEQFF
>TRBJ1-6|.|TRBV9|.
TGTGCCAGCAGCGAAACATGGGGGAGGGATTCACCCCTCCACTTT
CASSETWGRDSPLHF
>TRBJ2-7|few|TRBV4-1|TRBD2
TGCGCCAGCAGAGCTATACTAGCGGGGGACTCCTACGAGCAGTACTTC
CASRAILAGDSYEQYF
>TRBJ1-4|few|TRBV2|TRBD1
TGTGCCAGCAGGGGGGACAGCTACAATGAAAAACTGTTTTTT
CASRGDSYNEKLFF
>TRBJ2-1|many|TRBV18|TRBD1
TGTGCCAGCTCTCCCGGGACAGGGAATGAGCAGTTCTTC
CASSPGTGNEQFF
>TRBJ2-3|.|TRBV4-1|TRBD2
TGCGCCAGCAGCCAGGGGACTAGCTTCACAGATACGCAGTATTTT
CASSQGTSFTDTQYF
>TRBJ1-1|few|TRBV27|TRBD1
TGTGCCAGCAGTGCGGACAGGGGAGGGGAAGCTTTCTTT
CASSADRGGEAFF
>TRBJ2-5|few|TRBV20-1|TRBD2
TGCAGTGCTAGCACGGCGGGGGGGCCGTGGGAGACCCAGTACTTC
CSASTAGGPWETQYF
>TRBJ2-7|few|TRBV12-3/TRBV12-4|TRBD2
TGTGCCAGCAGTTGGGACTATTCCTACGAGCAGTACTTC
CASSWDYSYEQYF
>TRBJ2-2|.|TRBV6-5|.
TGTGCCAGCTGTCGTGGGCCCTTAACCGGGGAGCTGTTTTTT
CASCRGPLTGELFF
>TRBJ1-1|few|TRBV11-2|TRBD1
TGTGCCAGCAGCTCGCCACGGGACAGGGGGCCTGACACTGAAGCTTTCTTT
CASSSPRDRGPDTEAFF
>TRBJ1-6|.|TRBV12-3/TRBV12-4|.
TGTGCCAGCAGTGGGGGGCGGACAATGGGTTCACCCCTCCACTTT
CASSGGRTMGSPLHF
>TRBJ2-5|few|TRBV5-6|.
TGTGCCAGCAGCTTCTCTTCACGGACCTTCGTTCAAGAGACCCAGTACTTC
CASSFSSRTFVQETQYF
>TRBJ2-3|many|TRBV5-1|.
TGCGCCAGCAGCTTGGGTACAGGGACAGATACGCAGTATTTT
CASSLGTGTDTQYF
>TRBJ2-5|many|TRBV10-3|TRBD1
TGTGCCATCAAAGGGACAGACCTTCAAGAGACCCAGTACTTC
CAIKGTDLQETQYF
>TRBJ2-1|few|TRBV9|TRBD2
TGTGCCAGCAGCGTCCCCACTAGCGGGGGGGCCCCCTACAATGAGCAGTTCTTC
CASSVPTSGGAPYNEQFF
>TRBJ2-1|few|TRBV7-9|.
TGTGCCAGCAGCTCAGTACTTGGGGTTGAGCAGTTCTTC
CASSSVLGVEQFF
>TRBJ2-7|.|TRBV30|.
TGTGCCTGGAGTCAGGGGTTGCGCGAGCAGTACTTC
CAWSQGLREQYF
>TRBJ1-2|.|TRBV5-1|TRBD1
TGCGCCAGCAGCTTATTATCGACAGGGCACTATGGCTACACCTTC
CASSLLSTGHYGYTF
>TRBJ1-1|.|TRBV11-2|.
TGTGCCAGCAGCTTAGTACCCCAGGGTGGTGAAGCTTTCTTT
CASSLVPQGGEAFF
>TRBJ2-1|many|TRBV11-2|TRBD2
TGTGCCAGCAGCTTAGCAAGCGGGGTATGGGAACGTGAGCAGTTCTTC
CASSLASGVWEREQFF
>TRBJ2-7|few|TRBV6-5|.
TGTGCCAGCAGTTTGACGGTTTCTGACTACGAGCAGTACTTC
CASSLTVSDYEQYF
>TRBJ2-1|few|TRBV18|.
TGTGCCAGCTCACTTTCTAGCAAGGAGCAGTTCTTC
CASSLSSKEQFF
>TRBJ1-5|.|TRBV4-3|.
TGCGCCAGCAGCCAAGAGAGGGGGTTTCAGCCCCAGCATTTT
CASSQERGFQPQHF
>TRBJ2-1|.|TRBV20-1|TRBD2
TGCAGTGCTAGACCACCGACTAGCGGGGTCAATGAGCAGTTCTTC
CSARPPTSGVNEQFF
>TRBJ2-5|.|TRBV7-3|TRBD1
TGTGCCAGCAGCCACTCGCCCGGGACAGGGGCCTTCCAAGAGACCCAGTACTTC
CASSHSPGTGAFQETQYF
>TRBJ1-2|few|TRBV9|TRBD1
TGTGCCAGCAGCGCCCTGGGAGGGGACAGGGACTTACATGGCTACACCTTC
CASSALGGDRDLHGYTF
>TRBJ2-1|.|TRBV18|.
TGTGCCAGCCCTCCGGGGCCCGGGGGAAATGAGCAGTTCTTC
CASPPGPGGNEQFF
>TRBJ2-7|few|TRBV20-1|.
TGCAGTGCTAGAGAAGGGGTGCGGGGAGAGACGCGGTACTTC
CSAREGVRGETRYF
>TRBJ2-1|few|TRBV30|.
TGTGCCTGGAGTAGACAAAGGGAGTTCTTC
CAWSRQREFF
>TRBJ2-5|.|TRBV5-1|.
TGCGCCAGCAACAGGGAGGCAGAGACCCAGTACTTC
CASNREAETQYF
>TRBJ2-3|few|TRBV7-2|.
TGTGCCAGCAGCTCCACCGGCCCAGATACGCAGTATTTT
CASSSTGPDTQYF
>TRBJ2-3|few|TRBV7-9|.
TGTGCCAGCAGCTTAGCGCAGGGGCTTACGCAGTATTTT
CASSLAQGLTQYF
>TRBJ2-6|few|TRBV5-1|.
TGCGCCAGCAGCGTGACTGATTTCTCTGGGGCCAACGTCCTGACTTTC
CASSVTDFSGANVLTF
>TRBJ2-7|.|TRBV2|TRBD2
TGTGCCAGCAGTGTTGGGCTAGCGGGGGGCTACGAGCAGTACTTC
CASSVGLAGGYEQYF
>TRBJ1-1|few|TRBV2|TRBD1
TGTGCCAGCAGCGACAGGACAGGCGAAGCTTTCTTT
CASSDRTGEAFF
>TRBJ2-1|few|TRBV30|TRBD2
TGTGCCTGGAGTGTCCCTAGCGGACTGGGGAATGAGCAGTTCTTC
CAWSVPSGLGNEQFF
>TRBJ1-5|many|TRBV12-3/TRBV12-4|.
TGTGCCAGCAGTTTTTATGCAGGGGTATCTTTAGCCCAGCATTTT
CASSFYAGVSLAQHF
>TRBJ2-5|few|TRBV29-1|.
TGCAGCGTTGTATCGCCAGGGATTGGCGGGACCCAGTACTTC
CSVVSPGIGGTQYF
>TRBJ2-7|few|TRBV11-3|TRBD1
TGTGCCAGCAGCTTATCAGGGGGTGACTACGAGCAGTACTTC
CASSLSGGDYEQYF